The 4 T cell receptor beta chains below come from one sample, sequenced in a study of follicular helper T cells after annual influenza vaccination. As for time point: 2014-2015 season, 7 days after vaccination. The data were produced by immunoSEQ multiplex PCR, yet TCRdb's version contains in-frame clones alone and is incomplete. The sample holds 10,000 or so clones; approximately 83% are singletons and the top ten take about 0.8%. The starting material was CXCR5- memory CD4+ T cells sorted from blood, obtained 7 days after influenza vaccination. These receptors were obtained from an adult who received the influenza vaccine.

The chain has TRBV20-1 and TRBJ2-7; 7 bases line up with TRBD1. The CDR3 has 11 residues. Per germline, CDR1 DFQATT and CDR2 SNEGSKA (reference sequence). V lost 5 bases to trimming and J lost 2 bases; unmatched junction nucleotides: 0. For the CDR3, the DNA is TGCAGTGCTGGGACAGCCTACGAGCAGTACTTC. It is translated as CSAGTAYEQYF.

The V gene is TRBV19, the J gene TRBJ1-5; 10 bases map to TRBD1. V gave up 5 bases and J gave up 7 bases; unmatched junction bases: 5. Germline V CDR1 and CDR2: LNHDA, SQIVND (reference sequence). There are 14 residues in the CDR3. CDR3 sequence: CASSSGTGEQPQHF. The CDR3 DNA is TGTGCCAGTAGTTCCGGGACAGGGGAACAGCCCCAGCATTTT.

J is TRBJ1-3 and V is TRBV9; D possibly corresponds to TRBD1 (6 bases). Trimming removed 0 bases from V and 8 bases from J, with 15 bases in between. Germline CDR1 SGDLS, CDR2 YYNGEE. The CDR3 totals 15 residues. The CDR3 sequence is CASSVGSQGLDTIYF. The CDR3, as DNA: TGTGCCAGCAGCGTAGGAAGTCAGGGGTTGGACACCATATATTTT.

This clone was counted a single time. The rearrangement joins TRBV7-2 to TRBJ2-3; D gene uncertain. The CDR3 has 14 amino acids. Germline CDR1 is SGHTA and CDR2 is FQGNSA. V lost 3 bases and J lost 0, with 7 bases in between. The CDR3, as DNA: TGTGCCAGCAGCTTTGGGCCTAGCACAGATACGCAGTATTTT. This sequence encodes CASSFGPSTDTQYF.